Presented here are 29 T cell receptor beta chains from one specimen sequenced in a study of Graves' ophthalmopathy and Graves' hyperthyroidism. Amplified material comprised TCR beta CDR3 regions derived from RNA transcripts. An opening RT-PCR round employed HTBI primers and preceded a second-round multiplex PCR. TCRdb re-called the multiplex PCR reads with MiXCR, one entry per CDR3 protein. The sample has around 520,000 distinct CDR3 sequences, 35% to 40% seen once. Sequencing was done on a sample of peripheral blood or thyroid tissue (not recorded which). These receptors came from an adult man with Graves' hyperthyroidism.

Comment on this clonotype: At one end, the junction sequence differs from germline, possibly due to a read error. In nucleotides, the CDR3 is TGTGCTAGCAGCCCTTGGGTTGCGCTGAACACTGAAGCTTTCTTT. Protein sequence: CASSPWVALNTEAFF. The V call is TRBV7-7, the J call TRBJ1-1; D not certain. The CDR3 totals 15 residues. The V gene's germline CDR1 is SSHAT and CDR2 FNYEAQ (reference sequence).

This clonotype came up many times. The chain joins TRBV24-1 to TRBJ2-7; 9 bases map to TRBD1. CDR1 KGHDR and CDR2 SFDVKD come from the germline V gene. The CDR3 extends over 12 amino acids. Trimming removed 5 bases from V and 6 bases from J; junction bases left unmatched: 1. CDR3 residues: CATSVTGGEQYF. Written as DNA, the CDR3 is TGTGCCACCAGTGTGACAGGGGGCGAGCAGTACTTC.

This clonotype was seen repeatedly, ten times or more. The V call is TRBV29-1, the J call TRBJ2-5, with 11 nucleotides matching TRBD2. V lost 4 bases, J lost 5 bases, and 3 bases stayed unmatched. The CDR3 is 13 amino acids. From germline, CDR1 is SQVTM and CDR2 ANQGSEA. CDR3 DNA sequence: TGCAGCGTTGCTAGCGGGAGGTGGGAGACCCAGTACTTC. Residues: CSVASGRWETQYF.

This clonotype was seen more than once but under ten times. This chain uses TRBV3-1 with TRBJ1-1, with D possibly matching TRBD1 (5 bases). From germline, CDR1 is LGHDT and CDR2 YNNKEL (reference sequence). The CDR3 runs to 14 residues. Trimming removed 3 bases at V and 1 base at J, with 9 bases between. CDR3 sequence (DNA): TGTGCCAGCAGCCACTCAGGGAGGAACACTGAAGCTTTCTTT. This sequence encodes CASSHSGRNTEAFF.

This chain uses TRBV20-1 with TRBJ2-5, with D possibly being TRBD2 (7 bases). The germline CDR1 and CDR2 sequences are DFQATT and SNEGSKA (reference sequence). This CDR3 is built from 14 residues. The V and J ends lost 3 bases and 5 bases respectively, with 16 bases between them. CDR3 sequence: CSARRGRAQETQYF. The CDR3 DNA reads as TGCAGTGCTAGGCGGGGGCGGGCCCAGGAGACCCAGTACTTC.

The gene calls are TRBV7-9 and TRBJ1-1; D may be TRBD1 (5 bases). CDR3 length: 14 residues. V was shortened by 8 bases and J by 2 bases, with 15 bases between the two germline ends. Germline CDR1 SEHNR, CDR2 FQNEAQ (reference sequence). CDR3 region: CASGRGGDNTEAFF. In DNA, the CDR3 is TGTGCCAGCGGACGTGGGGGGGACAACACTGAAGCTTTCTTT.

This clonotype was counted only a few times. This chain joins TRBV20-1 and TRBJ2-2; unclear D gene. Germline assignment: CDR1 DFQATT and CDR2 SNEGSKA (reference sequence). The length of the CDR3 is 13 residues. Trimming stripped 3 bases from V and 2 bases from J, with 7 bases between. DNA for the CDR3: TGCAGTGCTAGTCGCAGCAACACCGGGGAGCTGTTTTTT. It translates to CSASRSNTGELFF.

V is TRBV20-1 and J is TRBJ2-3, with a weak D call TRBD2 (6 bases). The V end was cut by 0 bases, the J end by 0 bases, with 10 bases between. Germline loops: CDR1 DFQATT, CDR2 SNEGSKA (reference sequence). This CDR3 comprises 15 residues. This chain's CDR3 is CSARDPGTSTDTQYF. CDR3 DNA: TGCAGTGCTAGAGACCCCGGGACTAGCACAGATACGCAGTATTTT.

This rearrangement joins TRBV15 to TRBJ1-2; maybe TRBD1 (5 bases). This CDR3 is built from 16 residues. Trimming removed 3 bases at V and 2 bases at J, with 16 bases between. The germline CDR1 and CDR2 sequences are LNHNV and YYDKDF (reference sequence). The CDR3 bases are TGTGCCACCAGCAGTTTACGGCAGGGACTGAACTATGGCTACACCTTC. Its protein is CATSSLRQGLNYGYTF.

This clonotype was observed many times. V and J are TRBV24-1 and TRBJ2-3; 9 bases are a match to TRBD2. The CDR3 has 16 residues. The V and J ends lost 0 bases and 0 bases, in that order; junction bases with no gene match: 0. Germline CDR1 and CDR2: KGHDR and SFDVKD. CDR3 sequence reads: CATSDLTSGSTDTQYF. CDR3 coding DNA: TGTGCCACCAGTGATTTGACTAGCGGGAGCACAGATACGCAGTATTTT.

This clonotype was seen a few times. The CDR3, as DNA: TGTGCCTGGGACGGACAGTGGAACTATGGCTACACCTTC. Protein sequence: CAWDGQWNYGYTF. The rearrangement links TRBV30 to TRBJ1-2, with D perhaps matching TRBD1 (6 bases). V lost 5 bases, J lost 2 bases, and 12 bases lay in between. Germline CDR1 reads GTSNPN; CDR2 reads SVGIG (reference sequence). The length of the CDR3 is 13 residues.

This chain links TRBV20-1 with TRBJ2-7; 14 positions agree with TRBD2. The V gene end was trimmed by 3 bases and the J gene end by 5 bases; junction bases not matched to a gene: 0. This CDR3 spans 13 amino acids. From germline, CDR1 is DFQATT and CDR2 SNEGSKA (reference sequence). The CDR3 DNA is TGCAGTGCTAGGGGACTAGCGGGAGACGAGCAGTACTTC. The encoded protein is CSARGLAGDEQYF.

In regard to this clonotype: A read error may be the cause here, since a much bigger clone is one base away. The chain uses TRBV5-1 and TRBJ2-7, with a possible D match to TRBD1 (6 bases). Germline V gene lookup returns CDR1 SGHRS and CDR2 YFSETQ. Deletions cut 4 bases from V and 3 bases from J, with 14 bases between. The CDR3 consists of 14 residues. The chain's CDR3 is CASSPIGGLYEQYF. The CDR3 DNA reads as TGCGCCAGCAGCCCAATAGGGGGTCTCTACGAGCAGTACTTC.

This clonotype was counted a single time. This may be a read error, as it is one base from a much larger clone. V and J are TRBV9 and TRBJ2-5; 14 bases fit TRBD2. The CDR3 runs to 19 residues. CDR1 SGDLS and CDR2 YYNGEE come from the germline V gene. CDR3 DNA sequence: TGTGCCAGCAGCGTCACGACCGGGACTAGCGGGAGTTGGAGGGAGACCCAGCACTTC. Translating it yields CASSVTTGTSGSWRETQHF.

This clonotype was counted a single time. A read error may explain this, as a much larger clone is one base away. The CDR3 ends on some other residue instead of the conserved phenylalanine or tryptophan, so this is likely a read error. Here the CDR3 reads CASTRDRDTEAFL. In DNA, the CDR3 is TGTGCCAGTACTAGAGACAGGGACACTGAAGCTTTCTTA. The V gene is TRBV19, the J gene TRBJ1-1; 7 bases agree with TRBD1. The junction had 5 bases not matched to a gene; V was cut back by 7 bases and J by 3 bases. Germline V gene sequence: CDR1 LNHDA, CDR2 SQIVND (reference sequence). The CDR3 contains 13 residues.

The chain is built from TRBV20-1 and TRBJ1-1; D gene unclear. V lost 3 bases to trimming and J lost 7 bases, with 21 bases between them. The CDR3 extends over 15 amino acids. Per germline, CDR1 DFQATT and CDR2 SNEGSKA (reference sequence). CDR3 nucleotide sequence: TGCAGTGCTAGTACTGTCGTCGGGCTTGCGAATGAAGCTTTCTTT. This codes for CSASTVVGLANEAFF.

Remarks on this clonotype: A read error may explain this, as a much larger clone is one base away. The rearrangement links TRBV6-5 to TRBJ2-2; a weak D match, TRBD2 (5 bases). This CDR3 spans 15 amino acids. CDR1 MNHEY and CDR2 SVGAGI come from the germline V gene. Written as DNA, the CDR3 is TGTGCCAGCGTACCCCTGGCGGCGAACACCGGGGAGCTGGTTTTT. It translates to CASVPLAANTGELVF.

V is TRBV25-1 and J is TRBJ1-4, with a weak D call TRBD1 (5 bases). Trimming cost V 6 bases and J 2 bases, with 16 bases left between them. Germline V lookup: CDR1 MGHDK, CDR2 SYGVNS. CDR3 length: 16 amino acids. Written as DNA, the CDR3 is TGTGCCAGCAGCTCGGCCGGGGCGCGGACTAATGAAAAACTGTTTTTT. It yields the protein CASSSAGARTNEKLFF.

CDR3 residues: CASSQGTGRGQPQHF. In nucleotides, the CDR3 is TGTGCCAGCAGCCAAGGGACAGGGAGGGGTCAGCCCCAGCATTTT. The chain recombines TRBV3-1 with TRBJ1-5; 8 bases align to TRBD1. The CDR3 length is 15 residues. J lost 6 bases, V lost 1 base, and 5 bases had no gene match. In germline, CDR1 is LGHDT, CDR2 YNNKEL (reference sequence).

This chain joins TRBV20-1 and TRBJ2-5, with D perhaps given as TRBD1 or TRBD2 (6 bases each). The germline V and J ends were trimmed by 7 bases and 5 bases, with 14 bases remaining between them. Germline V gene lookup returns CDR1 DFQATT and CDR2 SNEGSKA (reference sequence). This CDR3 is built from 12 residues. The CDR3 protein is CSGRGALETQYF. The CDR3 nucleotides read TGCAGTGGTAGGGGGGCCTTGGAGACCCAGTACTTC.

The chain employs TRBV28 and TRBJ1-6; no clear D gene. CDR3 length: 14 amino acids. Germline V gene data show CDR1 as MDHEN and CDR2 as SYDVKM. V was clipped by 7 bases and J by 9 bases, with 16 bases between them. CDR3 in amino acids: CASKPGGLGSPLHF. CDR3 sequence (DNA): TGTGCCAGCAAGCCAGGCGGGCTGGGTTCACCCCTCCACTTT.

This clonotype was observed many times. The chain uses TRBV20-1 and TRBJ2-7; weak D call: TRBD1 (6 bases). The V end lost 6 bases, the J end lost 4 bases, and 10 bases lay between the germline ends. In germline, CDR1 is DFQATT, CDR2 SNEGSKA (reference sequence). The CDR3 is 11 residues long. CDR3 in amino acids: CSAQRGYEQYF. CDR3 nucleotides: TGCAGTGCCCAGAGGGGGTACGAGCAGTACTTC.

The sample holds many counts of this clonotype. V is TRBV28 and J is TRBJ1-1; 9 nucleotides line up with TRBD1. There are 14 residues in the CDR3. Germline CDR1 is MDHEN and CDR2 is SYDVKM. The ends lost 6 bases at V and 5 bases at J; junction bases unmatched: 7. In nucleotides, the CDR3 is TGTGCCAGCAGCGCCTCGGGACAGGGTACTGAAGCTTTCTTT. Its translation: CASSASGQGTEAFF.

In the case of this clonotype: Given a much more abundant clone one base away, this may be a read error. The chain couples TRBV10-3 to TRBJ1-5; D uncertain. The V gene lost 11 bases and the J gene lost 2 bases, with 16 bases spanning the gap. The CDR3 length is 14 residues. Per the germline V gene, CDR1 is ENHRY and CDR2 is SYGVKD. The CDR3, as DNA: TGTGCCTGCAGTGATGAGTCTCGCAATCAGCCCCAGCATTTT. Its translation: CACSDESRNQPQHF.

This clonotype was counted ten times or more. V gene TRBV4-2 combines with J gene TRBJ1-2; the D is unclear. Germline assignment: CDR1 LGHNA and CDR2 YNFKEQ. The CDR3 covers 15 residues. The V end lost 0 bases, the J end lost 8 bases, and 16 bases lay between the germline ends. The CDR3 sequence: CASSQELGRIGGYTF. The CDR3 DNA is TGTGCCAGCAGCCAAGAATTAGGGCGGATAGGGGGCTACACCTTC.

The rearrangement links TRBV19 to TRBJ1-1; D not resolved. Germline CDR1 and CDR2: LNHDA and SQIVND (reference sequence). V lost 3 bases and J lost 4, with 9 bases in between. The CDR3 runs to 13 residues. The CDR3 protein is CASSIVAGTEAFF. The CDR3 nucleotides are TGTGCCAGTAGTATCGTGGCGGGCACTGAAGCTTTCTTT.

This clonotype was observed a handful of times. The rearrangement uses TRBV7-9 and TRBJ2-7; no definite D call. TRBJ2-1 explains the end of the DNA better; the J call may be wrong. The CDR3 totals 12 residues. Germline assignment: CDR1 SEHNR and CDR2 FQNEAQ (reference sequence). CDR3 loop: CASSLVGYEQFF. The CDR3 nucleotides are TGTGCCAGCAGCTTAGTAGGGTATGAGCAGTTCTTC.

In this sample, this clonotype turned up many times. The CDR3 is CAISESTGHEQYF. For the CDR3, the DNA is TGTGCCATCAGTGAGTCGACAGGCCACGAGCAGTACTTC. The chain combines TRBV10-3 with TRBJ2-7; tentative D call: TRBD1 (6 bases). Germline lookup yields CDR1 ENHRY and CDR2 SYGVKD. The CDR3 covers 13 residues. V lost 0 bases and J 5 bases, leaving 8 bases between the germline ends.

This clonotype was detected many times. V usage is TRBV20-1 and J usage is TRBJ1-1, with D uncertain. This CDR3 contains 14 residues. V shed 6 bases and J shed 1 base, with 15 bases lying between them. Germline V gene lookup returns CDR1 DFQATT and CDR2 SNEGSKA (reference sequence). The CDR3 DNA reads as TGCAGTGCAACACGTCGGGGTCCGAACACTGAAGCTTTCTTT. Translated, it gives CSATRRGPNTEAFF.